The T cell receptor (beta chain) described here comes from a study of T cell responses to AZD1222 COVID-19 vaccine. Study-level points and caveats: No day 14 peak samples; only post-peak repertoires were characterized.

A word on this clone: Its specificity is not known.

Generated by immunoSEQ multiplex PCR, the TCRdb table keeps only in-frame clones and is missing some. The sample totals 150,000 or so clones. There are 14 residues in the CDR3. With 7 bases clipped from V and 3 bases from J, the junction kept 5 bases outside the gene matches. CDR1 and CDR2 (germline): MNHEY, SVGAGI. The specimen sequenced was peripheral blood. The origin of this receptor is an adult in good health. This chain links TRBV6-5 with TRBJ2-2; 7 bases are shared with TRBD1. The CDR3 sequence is CASTQGTYTGELFF. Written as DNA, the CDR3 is TGTGCCAGCACACAGGGGACCTACACCGGGGAGCTGTTTTTT.